This T cell receptor (beta chain) was recorded in a study of Ad26.COV2.S vaccination and SARS-CoV-2 variants. This CDR3 is 12 amino acids long. V lost 7 bases, J lost 1 base, and 6 bases lay in between. The V gene's germline CDR1 is LNHDA and CDR2 SQIVND (reference sequence). The repertoire was sequenced with immunoSEQ multiplex PCR; TCRdb's copy has only in-frame clones and lacks some. The sample contains about 480,000 clones, about 83% of which appear only once. Treatment given: 15 to 20 received Ad26.COV2.S at low or high dose, single or two shots; about 5 received placebo; per-sample allocation not given. Sampling happened 63 days after the first vaccine or placebo injection.

Specimen: peripheral blood, collected in a trial of Ad26.COV2.S vaccine versus placebo. This sequence originates from a person aged 18-65 years who received the Ad26.COV2.S COVID-19 vaccine or a placebo. This chain joins TRBV19 and TRBJ2-3; the D is unclear. As DNA, the CDR3 is TGTGCCAGTACGGATGGCACAGATACGCAGTATTTT. This gives the protein CASTDGTDTQYF.